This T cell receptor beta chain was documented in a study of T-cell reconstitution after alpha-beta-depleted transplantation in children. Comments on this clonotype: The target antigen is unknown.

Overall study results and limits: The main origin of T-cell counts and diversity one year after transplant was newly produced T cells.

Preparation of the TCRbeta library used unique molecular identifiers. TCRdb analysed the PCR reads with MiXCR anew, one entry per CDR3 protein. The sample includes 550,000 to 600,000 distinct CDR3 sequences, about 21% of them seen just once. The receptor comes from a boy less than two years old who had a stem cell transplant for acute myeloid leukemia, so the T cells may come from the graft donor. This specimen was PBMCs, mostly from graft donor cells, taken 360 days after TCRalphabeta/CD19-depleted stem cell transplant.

The CDR3 DNA reads as TGCGCCAGCAGCTTGCAGGGGAGTCGCGGAGGGGGAACAGAGACCCAGTACTTC. As protein: CASSLQGSRGGGTETQYF. This chain connects TRBV5-1 to TRBJ2-5, with D perhaps given as TRBD1 or TRBD2 (6 bases each). Looked up from germline, CDR1 is SGHRS and CDR2 is YFSETQ. Trimming shortened V by 1 base and J by 4 bases, and 23 bases separated the two germline ends. This CDR3 spans 18 amino acids.